These 26 T cell receptor beta chains originate from one sample sequenced in a study of T cells in Graves' hyperthyroidism and ophthalmopathy. Amplification of TCR beta CDR3 regions was performed using RNA transcripts as template. Using the HTBI primer set, a first-round RT-PCR was run on the TCR CDR3. Each CDR3 protein gets one entry after TCRdb re-called the multiplex PCR reads with MiXCR. The sample contains 150,000 or so distinct CDR3 sequences, approximately 20% of which appear only once. The specimen sequenced was blood. Receptors originate from a woman aged 45-65 years with Graves' hyperthyroidism that later progressed to Graves' ophthalmopathy.

This clonotype appeared many times. The rearrangement uses TRBV18 and TRBJ2-7; a weak D match, TRBD1 (5 bases). The CDR3 has 13 amino acids. V lost 4 bases and J lost 1, with 8 bases in between. Germline CDR1 is KGHSH and CDR2 is LQKENI. CDR3 in DNA: TGTGCCAGCTCACTTCAGGGATCCTACGAGCAGTACTTC. Protein product: CASSLQGSYEQYF.

This chain uses TRBV7-2 with TRBJ2-7; no reliable D call. The CDR3 extends over 16 amino acids. Per germline, CDR1 SGHTA and CDR2 FQGNSA. The V and J ends lost 2 bases and 6 bases respectively, with 20 bases between them. CDR3 coding DNA: TGTGCCAGCAGCTTAACTTCCCAGACTCCACCGGCCGAGCAGTACTTC. It yields the protein CASSLTSQTPPAEQYF.

This chain joins TRBV10-2 and TRBJ2-1; a weak D match, TRBD2 (5 bases). The CDR3 runs to 16 residues. Trimming took off 3 bases at V and 0 bases at J, with 12 bases between the two ends. Germline V gives CDR1 WSHSY, CDR2 SAAADI. CDR3 in amino acids: CASSDSSAGSYNEQFF. CDR3 DNA sequence: TGCGCCAGCAGTGATTCGTCGGCGGGCTCCTACAATGAGCAGTTCTTC.

The chain joins TRBV6-1 to TRBJ1-2; weak D call: TRBD1 (6 bases). This CDR3 has 12 residues. V lost 6 bases, J lost 4 bases, and 9 bases lay in between. CDR1 and CDR2 from the germline V gene are MNHNS and SASEGT. CDR3 in DNA: TGTGCCAGCAGAAAGGACAGCTATGGCTACACCTTC. Protein: CASRKDSYGYTF.

A few counts support this clonotype. The genes are TRBV9 and TRBJ2-7, with 12 bases aligning to TRBD2. This CDR3 spans 15 amino acids. Germline V CDR1 and CDR2: SGDLS, YYNGEE. V shed 3 bases, J shed 7 bases, and the junction held 8 bases outside the gene matches. CDR3 sequence reads: CASSAGLAGREEQYF. For the CDR3, the DNA is TGTGCCAGCAGCGCCGGACTAGCGGGGAGAGAGGAGCAGTACTTC.

In its sample, this clonotype was seen many times. The chain recombines TRBV18 with TRBJ2-7; weak D call: TRBD1 (6 bases). Trimming removed 6 bases from V and 4 bases from J, with 16 bases in between. The CDR3 spans 14 residues. Germline V gene lookup returns CDR1 KGHSH and CDR2 LQKENI. CDR3 DNA sequence: TGTGCCAGCTCCCAAGAGACAGGAACTTACGAGCAGTACTTC. Translation gives CASSQETGTYEQYF. Full variable domain (missing parts from reference TRBV18 and TRBJ2-7): NAGVMQNPRHLVRRRGQEARLRCSPMKGHSHVYWYRQLPEEGLKFMVYLQKENIIDESGMPKERFSAEFPKEGPSILRIQQVVRGDSAAYFCASSQETGTYEQYFGPGTRLTVT.

This clonotype turned up a few times. This rearrangement joins TRBV7-9 to TRBJ2-7, with TRBD1 identical over 7 bases. The CDR3 is 14 amino acids. After removal of 0 bases from V and 5 bases from J, the junction contained 4 bases not matched to a gene. CDR1 SEHNR and CDR2 FQNEAQ come from the germline V gene (reference sequence). Here the CDR3 reads CASSLAGGRDEQYF. CDR3 nucleotides: TGTGCCAGCAGCTTAGCAGGGGGCAGGGACGAGCAGTACTTC.

Many counts were recorded for this clonotype. The chain recombines TRBV20-1 with TRBJ1-4, with 7 bases fitting TRBD1. There are 14 residues in the CDR3. The J segment lost 7 bases and the V segment lost 5 bases, leaving 10 bases of the junction unmatched. Germline CDR1 DFQATT, CDR2 SNEGSKA (reference sequence). This chain's CDR3 is CSAGGAGGTEKLFF. DNA for the CDR3: TGCAGTGCTGGCGGGGCAGGGGGAACTGAAAAACTGTTTTTT.

This clonotype came up a few times. This chain connects TRBV5-4 to TRBJ2-1; either TRBD1 or TRBD2 may fit D (6 bases each). Looked up from germline, CDR1 is SGHNT and CDR2 is YYREEE (reference sequence). Between the trimmed V and J ends, which lost 4 bases and 2 bases, there was a span of 19 bases. This CDR3 spans 17 amino acids. CDR3 loop: CASSPRGGPGPYNEQFF. In DNA form, the CDR3 reads TGTGCCAGCAGCCCCCGAGGGGGGCCGGGGCCCTACAATGAGCAGTTCTTC.

This clonotype has at least ten counts. The CDR3, as DNA: TGTGCCAGCAGTGACGCTGCGGCTAGCGTGAGGAGGGAGACCCAGTACTTC. This encodes CASSDAAASVRRETQYF. The J gene is TRBJ2-5, the V gene TRBV2, with a tentative D call TRBD2 (6 bases). V was shortened by 3 bases and J by 5 bases, with 22 bases between the two germline ends. CDR3 size: 17 residues. Germline V gives CDR1 SNHLY, CDR2 FYNNEI.

In its sample, this clonotype was seen many times. The genes are TRBV28 and TRBJ2-3, with D possibly TRBD1 on 5 matching bases. Germline CDR1 is MDHEN and CDR2 is SYDVKM. This CDR3 comprises 16 residues. The germline V and J ends were trimmed by 2 bases and 6 bases, with 18 bases remaining between them. CDR3: CASSLAVSLRVDTQYF. As DNA, the CDR3 is TGTGCCAGCAGTTTAGCCGTATCTCTCAGGGTTGATACGCAGTATTTT. The full variable domain, in which reference TRBV28 and TRBJ2-3 provide the parts outside the CDR3, is DVKVTQSSRYLVKRTGEKVFLECVQDMDHENMFWYRQDPGLGLRLIYFSYDVKMKEKGDIPEGYSVSREKKERFSLILESASTNQTSMYLCASSLAVSLRVDTQYFGPGTRLTVL.

The rearrangement joins TRBV5-5 to TRBJ1-5; 12 bases are a match to TRBD1. The V and J ends lost 4 bases and 7 bases, in that order; junction bases with no gene match: 6. CDR1 is SGHKS, CDR2 YYEKEE, per germline (reference sequence). The CDR3 is 15 residues long. DNA of the CDR3: TGTGCCAGCAGCGGGGGGACAGGGGGCGGGCAGCCCCAGCATTTT. Protein product: CASSGGTGGGQPQHF. The whole variable domain, remainder taken from reference TRBV5-5 and TRBJ1-5, is DAGVTQSPTHLIKTRGQQVTLRCSPISGHKSVSWYQQVLGQGPQFIFQYYEKEERGRGNFPDRFSARQFPNYSSELNVNALLLGDSALYLCASSGGTGGGQPQHFGDGTRLSIL.

The chain carries TRBV18 and TRBJ2-1; no firm D call. The CDR3 runs 17 residues. V dropped 3 bases and J dropped 5 bases, with 20 bases sitting between them. Germline CDR1 reads KGHSH; CDR2 reads LQKENI. CDR3 amino acids: CASSPLPRGATNNEQFF. The CDR3 DNA reads as TGTGCCAGCTCACCTTTACCCCGAGGCGCTACTAACAATGAGCAGTTCTTC.

This clonotype was seen a few times. The gene calls are TRBV24-1 and TRBJ1-6; unclear D gene. The germline V gene encodes CDR1 KGHDR and CDR2 SFDVKD. The germline V and J ends were trimmed by 5 bases and 5 bases, with 9 bases remaining between them. The length of the CDR3 is 14 residues. The CDR3 DNA follows: TGTGCCACCAGTGGGCCGGCGGATAATTCACCCCTCCACTTT. As protein: CATSGPADNSPLHF.

This clonotype was seen a handful of times. This chain joins TRBV6-1 and TRBJ1-2; TRBD1 matches at 8 bases. Germline CDR1 reads MNHNS; CDR2 reads SASEGT. The junction had 7 bases not matched to a gene; V was cut back by 6 bases and J by 7 bases. CDR3 length: 13 amino acids. CDR3 protein: CASRTGTGRGYTF. CDR3 bases: TGTGCCAGCAGGACAGGGACAGGCCGTGGCTACACCTTC.

This clonotype was seen many times. This chain connects TRBV4-1 to TRBJ2-1; 7 nucleotides line up with TRBD1. Losses at the gene ends were 1 base for V and 10 bases for J; bases not matched to a gene: 4. CDR1 and CDR2 from the germline V gene are MGHRA and YSYEKL. CDR3 length equals 13 residues. The CDR3 loop reads CASSQVPDREQFF. As DNA, the CDR3 is TGCGCCAGCAGCCAAGTTCCGGACAGGGAGCAGTTCTTC.

As for this clonotype: The junction departs from germline at one end; a sequencing error may be responsible. The V and J genes are TRBV20-1 and TRBJ2-2; D gene unclear. Germline V CDR1 and CDR2: DFQATT, SNEGSKA (reference sequence). This CDR3 has 11 residues. The CDR3 loop is CSVGNIGELFF. The CDR3 DNA reads TGCAGTGTTGGGAACATCGGGGAGCTGTTTTTT.

This clonotype was detected ten times or more. This chain's CDR3 is CASSYGGGAETQYF. In DNA, the CDR3 is TGTGCCAGCAGTTATGGTGGGGGCGCAGAGACCCAGTACTTC. This chain links TRBV6-2 or TRBV6-3 with TRBJ2-5, with D possibly TRBD1 on 6 matching bases. This CDR3 has 14 residues. Trimming removed 3 bases at V and 4 bases at J, with 12 bases between. Germline V gene lookup returns CDR1 MNHEY and CDR2 SVGEGT.

This clonotype was seen only a few times. CDR3 protein: CASSLWPSAVTGELFF. The DNA for the CDR3 is TGTGCCAGCAGTTTGTGGCCTAGCGCCGTCACCGGGGAGCTGTTTTTT. The chain uses TRBV28 and TRBJ2-2; D perhaps matches TRBD2 (6 bases). Germline V CDR1 and CDR2: MDHEN, SYDVKM. V was trimmed by 3 bases and J by 4 bases, leaving 15 bases between them. The CDR3 covers 16 residues.

This clonotype was recorded a few times. The genes are TRBV4-1 and TRBJ2-5; 12 bases agree with TRBD2. V was clipped by 4 bases and J by 5 bases; unmatched bases: 5. CDR1 is MGHRA, CDR2 YSYEKL, per germline. The CDR3 spans 15 residues. The CDR3 spells CASSPSGRAGETQYF. The CDR3 bases are TGCGCCAGCAGCCCTAGCGGGAGGGCGGGTGAGACCCAGTACTTC.

This clonotype appeared many times. This rearrangement joins TRBV5-1 to TRBJ2-2, with a possible D match to TRBD1 (5 bases). Germline V gene sequence: CDR1 SGHRS, CDR2 YFSETQ. The CDR3 has 16 amino acids. The ends were cut back, 4 bases at V and 2 bases at J, with 15 bases in the middle. CDR3 region: CASSPLGRTNTGELFF. The CDR3 nucleotides read TGCGCCAGCAGCCCTCTCGGGCGGACAAACACCGGGGAGCTGTTTTTT.

This clonotype was seen many times. The V call is TRBV20-1, the J call TRBJ2-1; D uncertain. The CDR3 consists of 14 residues. Per germline, CDR1 DFQATT and CDR2 SNEGSKA (reference sequence). V dropped 0 bases and J dropped 4 bases, with 10 bases sitting between them. CDR3: CSARDQWAYNEQFF. The CDR3 coding sequence is TGCAGTGCTAGAGATCAATGGGCTTACAATGAGCAGTTCTTC.

There are many counts of this clonotype. The chain links TRBV5-1 to TRBJ2-3; possibly TRBD1 or TRBD2 for D (6 bases each). Germline CDR1 SGHRS, CDR2 YFSETQ. Trimming pared 1 base from V and 3 bases from J, leaving 12 bases between. The CDR3 loop spans 15 amino acids. For the CDR3, the DNA is TGCGCCAGCAGCTTGCAGGGGAGGATTACAGATACGCAGTATTTT. This codes for CASSLQGRITDTQYF.

This clonotype was counted at least ten times. This chain joins TRBV11-2 and TRBJ2-1; 9 bases are shared with TRBD2. The CDR3 covers 14 residues. Germline V gives CDR1 SGHAT, CDR2 FQNNGV. J gave up 9 bases and V 1 base, and 4 bases lay outside the gene matches. Here the CDR3 DNA reads TGTGCCAGCAGCTTAGTAGCGGGAGACACTGAGCAGTTCTTC. It yields the protein CASSLVAGDTEQFF.

The rearrangement uses TRBV6-1 and TRBJ1-6, with 10 bases identical to TRBD1. The CDR3 is 16 residues long. CDR1 and CDR2 from the germline V gene are MNHNS and SASEGT. V shed 6 bases, J shed 13 bases, and the junction held 15 bases outside the gene matches. CDR3 coding DNA: TGTGCCAGCAGACCTATCCCCGGGACAGGGGCTACTCCCCTCCACTTT. Protein sequence: CASRPIPGTGATPLHF.

There are many counts of this clonotype. The chain employs TRBV27 and TRBJ2-1, with 9 positions matching TRBD2. The CDR3 sequence is 17 residues long. J gave up 6 bases and V 5 bases, and 14 bases lay outside the gene matches. Germline V gene sequence: CDR1 MNHEY, CDR2 SMNVEV (reference sequence). CDR3 nucleotides: TGTGCCAGCAGTGCAACAACCACGGGACTAGCTGTCAATGAGCAGTTCTTC. It encodes CASSATTTGLAVNEQFF.